This T cell receptor beta chain was captured by sequencing in a study of cytomegalovirus exposure and HLA in healthy donors. Vbeta (60) and Jbeta (13) primers were used in the PCR. Method: immunoSEQ multiplex PCR; TCRdb's copy keeps in-frame clones and lacks some. The table shows approximately 270,000 clones, with 75% to 90% occurring only once. Study findings and constraints: Among TCR beta chains of equal frequency, HLA-associated ones were more clonally expanded in a later analysis.

Germline V CDR1 and CDR2: MNHNS, SASEGT. CDR3 length equals 13 residues. V was clipped by 6 bases and J by 4 bases, with 12 bases between them. A word on this clone: The target antigen is unknown. The same CDR3 can be traced to other DNA sequences in this sample.

This receptor was obtained from a girl aged 2 to 10 in good health and CMV-seronegative. V is TRBV6-1 and J is TRBJ1-2, with D perhaps matching TRBD1 (6 bases). Input material: PBMCs. CDR3 sequence reads: CASRIGQSYGYTF. The CDR3 DNA is TGTGCCAGCAGGATAGGACAGAGCTATGGCTACACCTTC.